The TCR beta chain described here comes from a study of blood T cells in healthy people across ages. Combining a sample-barcoded 5' primer with a J-beta primer mix, a second PCR ran for about 7 to 11 cycles. TCRdb itself ran the 5' RACE reads through MiXCR, one entry per CDR3 protein. The profile shows approximately 580,000 distinct CDR3 sequences, about 25% of them singletons. This CDR3 has 13 residues. CDR1 and CDR2 from the germline V gene are SQVTM and ANQGSEA. V gave up 6 bases and J gave up 4 bases; unmatched junction bases: 6. Per sample, a minimum of 6 million PBMCs were isolated. This sample also appeared in a second study, on T cells of mothers and their children. As that study records: Compared with unrelated pairs, related mother-child pairs had slightly higher, non-significant overlap.

V and J are TRBV29-1 and TRBJ2-1, with 7 bases identical to TRBD2. This clonotype was obtained from a boy between 5 and 17 years old in good health. The source material was blood. This CDR3 reads CSVGAGIYNEQFF. CDR3 nucleotides: TGCAGCGTGGGAGCGGGAATATACAATGAGCAGTTCTTC.